Following are 13 T cell receptor beta chains from one sample sequenced in a study of blood T cell repertoires in COVID-19. Sequencing was performed with immunoSEQ multiplex PCR; in TCRdb, only in-frame clones are kept and a portion is missing. This sample yields under 250,000 clones, of which around four fifths are seen a single time; about 4.4% belongs to the top ten. Sequenced material: peripheral blood. All receptors come from a woman between 65 and 79 years old with acute or convalescent COVID-19.

The V call is TRBV5-6, the J call TRBJ2-3, with D maybe TRBD1 (5 bases). CDR3 length: 15 amino acids. The V gene's germline CDR1 is SGHDT and CDR2 YYEEEE. Trimming removed 5 bases from V and 0 bases from J, with 13 bases in between. The CDR3 region has the DNA TGTGCCAGCAGTTACAGGCTTTCTAGCACAGATACGCAGTATTTT. This gives the protein CASSYRLSSTDTQYF.

V and J are TRBV7-9 and TRBJ2-3; TRBD1 is a possible D gene (6 bases). The CDR3 runs 14 residues. The V gene lost 3 bases and the J gene lost 2 bases, with 9 bases spanning the gap. The germline gives CDR1 SEHNR, CDR2 FQNEAQ (reference sequence). CDR3 loop: CASSFRGFTDTQYF. For the CDR3, the DNA is TGTGCCAGCAGCTTCAGGGGTTTCACAGATACGCAGTATTTT. The whole variable domain, remainder taken from reference TRBV7-9 and TRBJ2-3, is DTGVSQNPRHKITKRGQNVTFRCDPISEHNRLYWYRQTLGQGPEFLTYFQNEAQLEKSRLLSDRFSAERPKGSFSTLEIQRTEQGDSAMYLCASSFRGFTDTQYFGPGTRLTVL.

V usage is TRBV6-1 and J usage is TRBJ1-4; D perhaps matches TRBD1 (5 bases). In germline, CDR1 is MNHNS, CDR2 SASEGT. The CDR3 covers 14 residues. Trimming took off 2 bases at V and 8 bases at J, with 12 bases between the two ends. The CDR3 protein is CASSEPGMGEKLFF. For the CDR3, the DNA is TGTGCCAGCAGTGAACCAGGGATGGGCGAAAAACTGTTTTTT.

The chain has TRBV5-1 and TRBJ1-6, with 7 bases lining up with TRBD1. CDR3 length: 15 amino acids. After removal of 0 bases from V and 8 bases from J, the junction contained 5 bases not matched to a gene. Germline V gene sequence: CDR1 SGHRS, CDR2 YFSETQ. The CDR3 bases are TGCGCCAGCAGCTTGGATGGGACAGTAGATTCACCCCTCCACTTT. This encodes CASSLDGTVDSPLHF.

The chain combines TRBV2 with TRBJ1-1; a weak D match, TRBD1 (6 bases). CDR3 length: 18 residues. With 7 bases removed from V and 1 base from J, the gap between germline ends came to 25 bases. Germline V gives CDR1 SNHLY, CDR2 FYNNEI. CDR3 sequence (DNA): TGTGCCAGCATAAATCTTGGGGGGGCAGGAATTTCGAACACTGAAGCTTTCTTT. This translates into CASINLGGAGISNTEAFF. Full variable domain (rest looked up from reference TRBV2 and TRBJ1-1): EPEVTQTPSHQVTQMGQEVILRCVPISNHLYFYWYRQILGQKVEFLVSFYNNEISEKSEIFDDQFSVERPDGSNFTLKIRSTKLEDSAMYFCASINLGGAGISNTEAFFGQGTRLTVV.

The genes are TRBV7-9 and TRBJ1-5, with a weak D call TRBD1 (6 bases). Germline-derived CDR1 and CDR2 are SEHNR and FQNEAQ (reference sequence). The CDR3 loop spans 13 amino acids. V was cut by 7 bases and J by 5 bases, with 12 bases left in between. The CDR3 reads CASTTGTYQPQHF. The CDR3 coding sequence is TGTGCCAGCACGACAGGCACATATCAGCCCCAGCATTTT.

V is TRBV24-1 and J is TRBJ2-7; D is possibly TRBD2 (5 bases). Trimming stripped 3 bases from V and 3 bases from J, with 11 bases between. This CDR3 has 14 amino acids. Germline V gene sequence: CDR1 KGHDR, CDR2 SFDVKD. CDR3 nucleotides: TGTGCCACCAGTGATCCGGGGTCAGGCTACGAGCAGTACTTC. It specifies CATSDPGSGYEQYF.

This sequence joins TRBV5-1 and TRBJ1-1; maybe TRBD1 (6 bases). V was cut by 2 bases and J by 5 bases, with 16 bases left in between. CDR3 length: 15 residues. Germline assignment: CDR1 SGHRS and CDR2 YFSETQ. The CDR3 protein is CASSLSAARGTEAFF. In DNA form, the CDR3 reads TGCGCCAGCAGCTTATCTGCGGCGAGGGGGACTGAAGCTTTCTTT.

The chain links TRBV11-2 to TRBJ2-7; D is perhaps TRBD1 (5 bases). Trimming removed 3 bases from V and 4 bases from J, with 13 bases in between. The CDR3 consists of 14 residues. CDR1 is SGHAT and CDR2 is FQNNGV in the germline V gene. CDR3 sequence: CASSLQGSSYEQYF. Here the CDR3 DNA reads TGTGCCAGCAGCTTGCAGGGTAGTTCTTACGAGCAGTACTTC.

This clone has just a few counts. The same CDR3 arises from other DNA sequences in this sample as well. The rearrangement links TRBV5-1 to TRBJ1-2, with 10 bases lining up with TRBD1. CDR1 is SGHRS, CDR2 YFSETQ, per germline. The CDR3 consists of 14 residues. V trimming: 4 bases; J trimming: 3 bases; junction bases outside the gene matches: 3. The CDR3 DNA reads TGCGCCAGCAGCAGCGGGACAGGGGACTATGGCTACACCTTC. Its translation is CASSSGTGDYGYTF.

The chain carries TRBV5-6 and TRBJ2-2; TRBD2 matches 11 bases. The germline V gene encodes CDR1 SGHDT and CDR2 YYEEEE. Trimming removed 1 base from V and 1 base from J; junction bases left unmatched: 6. The CDR3 contains 18 residues. Here the CDR3 reads CASSLSSGGLLNTGELFF. In DNA, the CDR3 is TGTGCCAGCAGCTTGTCTAGCGGGGGGCTCCTGAACACCGGGGAGCTGTTTTTT.

The chain combines TRBV7-2 with TRBJ2-5, with 8 bases matching TRBD1. The CDR3 has 15 residues. The V and J ends lost 3 bases and 5 bases, in that order; junction bases with no gene match: 8. Germline assignment: CDR1 SGHTA and CDR2 FQGNSA. CDR3 in DNA: TGTGCCAGCAGCTTCGGACAGGGTCGATCGGAGACCCAGTACTTC. Translation: CASSFGQGRSETQYF.

The chain employs TRBV11-2 and TRBJ1-1; no definite D call. The V gene's germline CDR1 is SGHAT and CDR2 FQNNGV. V was pared by 1 base and J by 5 bases, with 11 bases between. This CDR3 region has 14 residues. CDR3 sequence reads: CASSLGVAVTEAFF. The CDR3 nucleotides are TGTGCCAGCAGCTTAGGAGTTGCGGTAACTGAAGCTTTCTTT. Combining the CDR3 with reference TRBV11-2 and TRBJ1-1 gives the whole variable domain EAGVAQSPRYKIIEKRQSVAFWCNPISGHATLYWYQQILGQGPKLLIQFQNNGVVDDSQLPKDRFSAERLKGVDSTLKIQPAKLEDSAVYLCASSLGVAVTEAFFGQGTRLTVV.